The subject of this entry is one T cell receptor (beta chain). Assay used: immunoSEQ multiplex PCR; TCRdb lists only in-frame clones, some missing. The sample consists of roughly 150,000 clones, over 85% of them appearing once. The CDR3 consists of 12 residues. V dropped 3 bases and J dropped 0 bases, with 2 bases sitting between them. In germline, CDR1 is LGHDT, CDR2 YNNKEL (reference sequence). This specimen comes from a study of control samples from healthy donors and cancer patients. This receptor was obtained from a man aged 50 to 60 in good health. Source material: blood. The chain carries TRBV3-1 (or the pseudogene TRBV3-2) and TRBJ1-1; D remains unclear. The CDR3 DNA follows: TGTGCCAGCAGCCACCTGAACACTGAAGCTTTCTTT. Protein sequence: CASSHLNTEAFF.